This T cell receptor (beta chain) originates from a study of blood T cell repertoires in COVID-19. Sequenced by immunoSEQ multiplex PCR; TCRdb stores in-frame clones only, minus some. The sample has around 95,000 clones, 90% seen once. V shed 6 bases and J 0 bases; nucleotides not matched to a gene: 7. CDR1 is SQVTM and CDR2 is ANQGSEA in the germline V gene. The CDR3 has 15 amino acids. Only a few counts were recorded for this clone. Sequencing input: peripheral blood. This TCR derives from a man in his fifties or sixties with acute or convalescent COVID-19. The rearrangement links TRBV29-1 to TRBJ2-7; 11 bases are a match to TRBD2. The CDR3 sequence is CSVTTGTSGSYEQYF. CDR3 sequence (DNA): TGCAGCGTAACTACCGGGACTAGCGGCTCCTACGAGCAGTACTTC.